Below, 9 T cell receptor beta chains from the same sample are listed, as sequenced in a study of tumor and adjacent non-tumor tissue in lung cancer. Three rounds of nested PCR, following a modified ARM-PCR protocol, produced the TCRbeta library. TCRdb recomputed calls from the multiplex PCR reads with MiXCR, one row per CDR3 protein. The sample records more than 95,000 distinct CDR3 sequences, around three fifths being singletons. RNA was extracted from bulk tissue without any cell sorting. The sequenced sample was lung tumor tissue. Source of these receptors: a young man with non-small cell lung cancer.

Details on this clonotype: The junction departs from the called germline gene at one end, perhaps through a read error. The V call is TRBV5-5, the J call TRBJ2-3; D is uncertain. Germline V gene lookup returns CDR1 SGHKS and CDR2 YYEKEE (reference sequence). CDR3 length equals 15 residues. Written as DNA, the CDR3 is TGTGCCGGCAGCTGGAACAATGCCCCGGGAGATACGCAGTATTTT. This encodes CAGSWNNAPGDTQYF.

The table lists this clonotype with many counts. The genes are TRBV29-1 and TRBJ1-2; D remains ambiguous. Per germline, CDR1 SQVTM and CDR2 ANQGSEA. Between the trimmed V and J ends, which lost 0 bases and 8 bases, there was a span of 19 bases. The CDR3 consists of 15 residues. The CDR3 here is CSVEETPGQSAGYTF. Written as DNA, the CDR3 is TGCAGCGTTGAAGAGACGCCTGGGCAGAGCGCCGGCTACACCTTC.

In this sample, this clonotype turned up once. A read error may account for a junction end that differs from germline. The J gene is TRBJ2-1, the V gene TRBV6-1, with a tentative D call TRBD2 (5 bases). Germline assignment: CDR1 MNHNS and CDR2 SASEGT. CDR3 length: 12 residues. CDR3 DNA: TGCGCCAGCAGTGTGGACGGGGAAAAGCAGTTCTTC. This encodes CASSVDGEKQFF.

Notes on this clonotype: A much larger clone is a single base away; this may be a read error. The rearrangement uses TRBV12-3 or TRBV12-4 and TRBJ1-5; perhaps TRBD1 as D (6 bases). There are 15 residues in the CDR3. CDR3 sequence: CVSSPRDTSNQPQHF. As DNA, the CDR3 is TGTGTCAGCAGTCCCCGGGACACCTCCAATCAGCCCCAGCATTTT.

This clonotype turned up a few times. This sequence joins TRBV20-1 and TRBJ2-1; 7 nucleotides line up with TRBD2. The V gene end was trimmed by 3 bases and the J gene end by 4 bases; junction bases not matched to a gene: 6. The CDR3 has 14 amino acids. The germline CDR1 and CDR2 sequences are DFQATT and SNEGSKA (reference sequence). CDR3 DNA: TGCAGTGCTAGGTCTGCGGGGGAATACAATGAGCAGTTCTTC. It specifies CSARSAGEYNEQFF.

This clonotype was picked up a small number of times. The junction departs from the called germline gene at one end, perhaps through a read error. This rearrangement joins TRBV11-2 to TRBJ1-1; 8 nucleotides align to TRBD1. The CDR3 is 15 amino acids. Germline CDR1 SGHAT, CDR2 FQNNGV. CDR3 DNA sequence: TGTGCCAGCAGCGCCCGACAGGGGATGAACACTGAAACTTTCTTT. It encodes CASSARQGMNTETFF.

Note on this clonotype: At one of its ends the junction is not consistent with the germline gene, which may arise from a read error. V usage is TRBV20-1 and J usage is TRBJ2-7; possible D gene TRBD1, 6 bases. Germline V gene sequence: CDR1 DFQATT, CDR2 SNEGSKA (reference sequence). The CDR3 runs 15 residues. The CDR3 region is CSALRREQGYYGQYF. The CDR3 nucleotides are TGCAGTGCTCTACGACGTGAGCAGGGGTACTACGGGCAGTACTTC.

In regard to this clonotype: Its ends do not fully match the called genes, so a read error is possible. The chain couples TRBV6-1 to TRBJ1-5; no clear D gene. CDR3 length: 13 amino acids. From germline, CDR1 is MNHNS and CDR2 SASEGT. CDR3 in DNA: TGTGCCAGCACGGCGAATAACAATCAGCACCAGCATTTT. This sequence encodes CASTANNNQHQHF.

The chain joins TRBV6-1 to TRBJ2-3, with 8 bases fitting TRBD1. The CDR3 sequence is 15 residues long. Germline V gives CDR1 MNHNS, CDR2 SASEGT. Losses at the gene ends were 3 bases for V and 4 bases for J; bases not matched to a gene: 6. The CDR3 sequence: CASSEDRVPSDTQYF. CDR3 in DNA: TGTGCCAGCAGTGAGGACAGGGTACCCTCAGATACGCAGTATTTT.